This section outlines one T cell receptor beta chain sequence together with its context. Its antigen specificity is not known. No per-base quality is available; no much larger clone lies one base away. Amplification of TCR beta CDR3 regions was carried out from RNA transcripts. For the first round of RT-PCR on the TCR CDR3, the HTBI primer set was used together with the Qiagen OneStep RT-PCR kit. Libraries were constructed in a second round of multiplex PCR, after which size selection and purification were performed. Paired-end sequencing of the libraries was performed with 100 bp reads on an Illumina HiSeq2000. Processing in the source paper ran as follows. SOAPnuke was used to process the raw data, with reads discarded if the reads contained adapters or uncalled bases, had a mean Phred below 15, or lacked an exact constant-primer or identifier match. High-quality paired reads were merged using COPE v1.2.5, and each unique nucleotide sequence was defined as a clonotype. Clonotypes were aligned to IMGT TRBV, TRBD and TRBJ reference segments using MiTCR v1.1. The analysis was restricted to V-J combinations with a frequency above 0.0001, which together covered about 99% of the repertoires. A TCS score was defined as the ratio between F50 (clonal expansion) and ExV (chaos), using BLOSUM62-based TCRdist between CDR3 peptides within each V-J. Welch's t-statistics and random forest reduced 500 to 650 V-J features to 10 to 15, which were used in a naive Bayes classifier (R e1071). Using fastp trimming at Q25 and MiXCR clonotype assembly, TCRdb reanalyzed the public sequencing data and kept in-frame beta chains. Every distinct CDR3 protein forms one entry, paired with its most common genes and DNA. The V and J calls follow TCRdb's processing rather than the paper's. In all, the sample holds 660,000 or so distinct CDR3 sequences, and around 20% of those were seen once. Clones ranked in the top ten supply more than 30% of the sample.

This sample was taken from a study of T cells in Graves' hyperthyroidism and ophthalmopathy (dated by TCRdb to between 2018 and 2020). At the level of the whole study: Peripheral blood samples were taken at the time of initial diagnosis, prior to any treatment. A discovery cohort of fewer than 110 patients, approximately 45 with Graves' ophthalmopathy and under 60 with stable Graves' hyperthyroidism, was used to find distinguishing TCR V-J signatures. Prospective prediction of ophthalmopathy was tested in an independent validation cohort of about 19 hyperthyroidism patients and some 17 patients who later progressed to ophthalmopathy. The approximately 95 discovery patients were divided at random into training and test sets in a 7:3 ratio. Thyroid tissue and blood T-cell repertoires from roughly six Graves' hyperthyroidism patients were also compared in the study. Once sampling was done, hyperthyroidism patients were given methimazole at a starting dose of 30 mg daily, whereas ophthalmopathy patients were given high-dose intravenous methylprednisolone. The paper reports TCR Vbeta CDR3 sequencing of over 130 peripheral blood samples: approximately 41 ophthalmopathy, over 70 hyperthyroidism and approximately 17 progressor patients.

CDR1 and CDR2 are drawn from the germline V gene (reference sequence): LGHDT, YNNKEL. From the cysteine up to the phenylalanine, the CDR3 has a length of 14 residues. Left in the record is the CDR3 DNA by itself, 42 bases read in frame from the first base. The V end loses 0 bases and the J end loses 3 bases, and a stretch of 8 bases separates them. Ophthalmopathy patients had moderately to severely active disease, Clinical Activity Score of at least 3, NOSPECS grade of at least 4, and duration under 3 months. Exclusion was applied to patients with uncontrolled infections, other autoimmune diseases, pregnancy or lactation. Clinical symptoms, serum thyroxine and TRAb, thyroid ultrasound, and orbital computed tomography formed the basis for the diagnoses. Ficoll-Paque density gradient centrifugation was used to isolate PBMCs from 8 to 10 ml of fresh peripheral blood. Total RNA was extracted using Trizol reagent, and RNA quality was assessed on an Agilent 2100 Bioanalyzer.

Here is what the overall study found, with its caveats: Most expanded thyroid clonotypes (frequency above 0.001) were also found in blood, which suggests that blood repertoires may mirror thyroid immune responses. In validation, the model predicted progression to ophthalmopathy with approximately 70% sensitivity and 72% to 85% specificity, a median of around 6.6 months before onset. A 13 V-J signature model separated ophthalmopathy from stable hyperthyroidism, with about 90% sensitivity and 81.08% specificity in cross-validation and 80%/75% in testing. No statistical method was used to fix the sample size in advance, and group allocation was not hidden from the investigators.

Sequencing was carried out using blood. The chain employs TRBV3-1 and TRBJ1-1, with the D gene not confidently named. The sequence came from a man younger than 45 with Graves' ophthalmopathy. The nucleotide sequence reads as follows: TGTGCCAGCAGCCAAGATTTCGCGGACACTGAAGCTTTCTTT. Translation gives CASSQDFADTEAFF.